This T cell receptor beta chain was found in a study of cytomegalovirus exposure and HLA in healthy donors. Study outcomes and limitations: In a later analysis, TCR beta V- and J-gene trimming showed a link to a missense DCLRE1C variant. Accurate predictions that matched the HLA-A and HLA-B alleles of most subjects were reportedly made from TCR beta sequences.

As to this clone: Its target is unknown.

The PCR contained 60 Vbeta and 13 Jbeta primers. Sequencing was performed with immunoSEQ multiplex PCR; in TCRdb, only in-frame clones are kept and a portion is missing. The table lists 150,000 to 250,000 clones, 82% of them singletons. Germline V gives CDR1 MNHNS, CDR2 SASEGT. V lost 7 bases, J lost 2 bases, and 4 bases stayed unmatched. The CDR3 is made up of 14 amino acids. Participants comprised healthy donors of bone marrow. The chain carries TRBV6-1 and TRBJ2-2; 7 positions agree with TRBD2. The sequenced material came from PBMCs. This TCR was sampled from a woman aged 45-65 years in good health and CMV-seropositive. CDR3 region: CASNRLANTGELFF. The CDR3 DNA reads TGTGCCAGCAACCGACTAGCCAACACCGGGGAGCTGTTTTTT.